The 25 T cell receptor beta chains below come from one sample, sequenced in a study of blood T cell repertoires in COVID-19. The assay was immunoSEQ multiplex PCR, and TCRdb's table has in-frame clones only and misses some. The table includes about 160,000 clones, about 81% detected once. The sequenced sample was peripheral blood. All receptors come from a man in his sixties with active or convalescent COVID-19.

The chain combines TRBV18 with TRBJ2-7, with TRBD1 matching 8 bases. The length of the CDR3 is 14 residues. CDR1 and CDR2 from the germline V gene are KGHSH and LQKENI. With V trimmed by 3 bases and J by 3 bases, 4 bases remained unmatched. CDR3 nucleotide sequence: TGTGCCAGCTCACCTAGCAGGGGGCACTACGAGCAGTACTTC. It yields the protein CASSPSRGHYEQYF.

The V call is TRBV3-1 (or the pseudogene TRBV3-2), the J call TRBJ2-1, with a tentative D call TRBD1 (6 bases). Germline V gene sequence: CDR1 LGHDT, CDR2 YNNKEL (reference sequence). The length of the CDR3 is 17 residues. V dropped 1 base and J dropped 3 bases, with 16 bases sitting between them. The CDR3 spells CASSQAAWGHDYNEQFF. The CDR3 bases are TGTGCCAGCAGCCAAGCAGCATGGGGGCATGACTACAATGAGCAGTTCTTC.

V and J are TRBV10-3 and TRBJ1-1; 7 bases agree with TRBD1. The CDR3 covers 14 residues. The V gene's germline CDR1 is ENHRY and CDR2 SYGVKD. V gave up 6 bases and J gave up 5 bases; unmatched junction bases: 9. This chain's CDR3 is CAIRTLGQTTEAFF. The CDR3 DNA follows: TGTGCCATCAGGACTCTGGGACAGACGACTGAAGCTTTCTTT.

This chain uses TRBV10-1 with TRBJ1-1, with D hard to call. The CDR3 has 12 amino acids. In germline, CDR1 is WNHNN, CDR2 SYGVQD (reference sequence). Trimming pared 4 bases from V and 5 bases from J, leaving 8 bases between. CDR3 coding DNA: TGCGCCAGCAGTGTTGGAGATACTGAAGCTTTCTTT. Its protein is CASSVGDTEAFF.

The chain has TRBV27 and TRBJ1-6; 7 nucleotides agree with TRBD1. Per germline, CDR1 MNHEY and CDR2 SMNVEV (reference sequence). Germline trimming cut 2 bases from V and 10 bases from J; bases unmatched to any gene: 11. The CDR3 contains 16 residues. CDR3 amino acids: CASSLDGQEGYSPLHF. The CDR3 DNA is TGTGCCAGCAGTTTAGATGGACAGGAAGGGTACTCACCCCTCCACTTT.

The chain uses TRBV4-1 and TRBJ1-3; D unresolved. Germline values: CDR1 MGHRA, CDR2 YSYEKL. V lost 1 base and J 1 base, leaving 8 bases between the germline ends. The CDR3 is made up of 15 amino acids. DNA for the CDR3: TGCGCCAGCAGCCAAGGGGAGCCTTCTGGAAACACCATATATTTT. Protein: CASSQGEPSGNTIYF.

This chain joins TRBV5-5 and TRBJ1-2; D is ambiguous. This CDR3 is built from 16 residues. Trimming removed 0 bases from V and 5 bases from J, with 17 bases in between. CDR1 is SGHKS and CDR2 is YYEKEE in the germline V gene (reference sequence). The CDR3 loop reads CASSLAGDQLPYGYTF. DNA for the CDR3: TGTGCCAGCAGCTTGGCCGGGGATCAATTACCTTATGGCTACACCTTC.

This sequence joins TRBV28 and TRBJ2-5; tentative D call: TRBD2 (5 bases). Germline CDR1 reads MDHEN; CDR2 reads SYDVKM. The CDR3 is made up of 14 amino acids. V lost 5 bases to trimming and J lost 4 bases, with 14 bases between them. CDR3 DNA: TGTGCCAGCAGTCTCCGGGGTTTACGAGAGACCCAGTACTTC. Its protein is CASSLRGLRETQYF.

The chain recombines TRBV6-5 with TRBJ2-5, with 11 bases that match TRBD2. With V trimmed by 6 bases and J by 4 bases, 4 bases remained unmatched. The CDR3 has 14 amino acids. Germline lookup yields CDR1 MNHEY and CDR2 SVGAGI. The CDR3 DNA follows: TGTGCCAGCAGAATAGCGGGGGGGCCAGAGACCCAGTACTTC. This codes for CASRIAGGPETQYF.

The chain recombines TRBV5-1 with TRBJ1-6; TRBD1 matches 8 bases. Germline V lookup: CDR1 SGHRS, CDR2 YFSETQ. V was clipped by 0 bases and J by 7 bases; unmatched bases: 6. The CDR3 has 16 amino acids. The CDR3 coding sequence is TGCGCCAGCAGCTTGGCAGGGCAGGGGGCCAATTCACCCCTCCACTTT. It specifies CASSLAGQGANSPLHF.

The chain recombines TRBV5-3 with TRBJ2-1, with 8 bases lining up with TRBD2. TRBV5-3 is given ORF status, its function remaining uncertain. CDR3 size: 14 residues. Trimming removed 4 bases from V and 7 bases from J; junction bases left unmatched: 7. The CDR3 is CARSGTGTRNEQFF. CDR3 bases: TGTGCCAGAAGCGGTACCGGGACTAGGAATGAGCAGTTCTTC.

The V and J genes are TRBV2 and TRBJ1-1, with D tentatively TRBD1 (5 bases). The V gene's germline CDR1 is SNHLY and CDR2 FYNNEI. The CDR3 length is 16 residues. Trimming pared 1 base from V and 1 base from J, leaving 13 bases between. The CDR3 nucleotides read TGTGCCAGCAGTGAAGAGAGGACACCGGCGAACACTGAAGCTTTCTTT. It is translated as CASSEERTPANTEAFF.

The chain combines TRBV24-1 with TRBJ2-3; TRBD2 aligns across 9 bases. Germline lookup yields CDR1 KGHDR and CDR2 SFDVKD. This CDR3 is built from 16 residues. V lost 3 bases to trimming and J lost 1 base; unmatched junction nucleotides: 4. The CDR3 here is CATSDPGLAGTDTQYF. DNA for the CDR3: TGTGCCACCAGTGATCCGGGACTAGCAGGCACAGATACGCAGTATTTT.

Written as DNA, the CDR3 is TGTGCCAGCAGCGCCAGCGGGAGGGCCAAAAACATTCAGTACTTC. Translating it yields CASSASGRAKNIQYF. The chain is built from TRBV7-9 and TRBJ2-4; 9 nucleotides match TRBD2. Germline trimming cut 5 bases from V and 1 base from J; bases unmatched to any gene: 3. Germline CDR1 and CDR2: SEHNR and FQNEAQ (reference sequence). This CDR3 has 15 amino acids.

The chain has TRBV28 and TRBJ1-6; 7 positions match TRBD1. Germline lookup yields CDR1 MDHEN and CDR2 SYDVKM. V lost 6 bases to trimming and J lost 7 bases; unmatched junction nucleotides: 9. This CDR3 is built from 15 residues. This CDR3 reads CASSPPGTVNSPLHF. As DNA, the CDR3 is TGTGCCAGCAGCCCCCCCGGGACAGTAAATTCACCCCTCCACTTT.

Written as DNA, the CDR3 is TGTGCCAGCAGTTACTCTTTACAGAGACCCCCCGGCTCCTACGAGCAGTACTTC. This translates into CASSYSLQRPPGSYEQYF. V gene TRBV6-8 combines with J gene TRBJ2-7; D ambiguous. CDR1 MNHGY and CDR2 SAAAGT come from the germline V gene. This CDR3 is built from 18 residues. V was trimmed by 0 bases and J by 0 bases, leaving 18 bases between them.

This chain joins TRBV7-2 and TRBJ2-3, with D possibly being TRBD2 (6 bases). The CDR3 length is 16 residues. Trimming cost V 1 base and J 6 bases, with 17 bases left between them. Per germline, CDR1 SGHTA and CDR2 FQGNSA. CDR3 region: CASSLGPAGGRDTQYF. The CDR3 DNA reads as TGTGCCAGCAGCTTAGGTCCAGCCGGGGGTCGGGATACGCAGTATTTT.

V and J are TRBV11-2 and TRBJ1-5; no clear D gene. The CDR3 extends over 15 amino acids. Trimming left V 1 base short and J 4 bases short, with 11 bases between. Germline CDR1 and CDR2: SGHAT and FQNNGV. CDR3 residues: CASSLGPGKNQPQHF. In DNA, the CDR3 is TGTGCCAGCAGCTTAGGTCCGGGGAAAAATCAGCCCCAGCATTTT.

V gene TRBV10-3 combines with J gene TRBJ2-3, with 9 bases fitting TRBD1. Germline assignment: CDR1 ENHRY and CDR2 SYGVKD. V lost 2 bases to trimming and J lost 6 bases; unmatched junction nucleotides: 9. The CDR3 covers 16 residues. The CDR3 spells CAISEGTGPPQDTQYF. CDR3 nucleotide sequence: TGTGCCATCAGTGAGGGGACAGGGCCCCCTCAGGATACGCAGTATTTT.

This rearrangement joins TRBV5-4 to TRBJ2-5, with TRBD2 matching 16 bases. Germline trimming cut 3 bases from V and 5 bases from J; bases unmatched to any gene: 7. The V gene's germline CDR1 is SGHNT and CDR2 YYREEE (reference sequence). The CDR3 runs to 17 residues. The CDR3 protein is CASSYGTSGGAVETQYF. The CDR3 DNA reads TGTGCCAGCAGCTACGGGACTAGCGGGGGGGCCGTTGAGACCCAGTACTTC.

The chain joins TRBV28 to TRBJ1-3, with 7 bases fitting TRBD1. This CDR3 is 14 amino acids long. Germline V gene sequence: CDR1 MDHEN, CDR2 SYDVKM. For the CDR3, the DNA is TGTGCAACCCTCAACCCAGGGGGTGGAAACACCATATATTTT. Its protein product is CATLNPGGGNTIYF.

The CDR3 bases are TGTGCCAGTAGTACTCTTAAAGCGGCCGGGACAGCTAACTATGGCTACACCTTC. It specifies CASSTLKAAGTANYGYTF. The rearrangement uses TRBV19 and TRBJ1-2; 7 nucleotides match TRBD1. Trimming removed 4 bases from V and 0 bases from J; junction bases left unmatched: 14. The CDR3 contains 18 residues. Germline V gives CDR1 LNHDA, CDR2 SQIVND (reference sequence). The full variable domain, completed using reference TRBV19 and TRBJ1-2, is DGGITQSPKYLFRKEGQNVTLSCEQNLNHDAMYWYRQDPGQGLRLIYYSQIVNDFQKGDIAEGYSVSREKKESFPLTVTSAQKNPTAFYLCASSTLKAAGTANYGYTFGSGTRLTVV.

This clone was observed at least ten times. The CDR3 DNA reads as TGTGCCAGCAGCCCCCGTCGGTGGAGCGAGTACGAGCAGTACTTC. It specifies CASSPRRWSEYEQYF. The gene calls are TRBV11-1 and TRBJ2-7; D gene unclear. Germline V gene lookup returns CDR1 SGHAT and CDR2 FQDESV (reference sequence). V lost 5 bases and J 4 bases, leaving 18 bases between the germline ends. CDR3 length: 15 amino acids.

This clone was observed a handful of times. This chain joins TRBV3-1 (or the pseudogene TRBV3-2) and TRBJ2-1, with a weak D call TRBD2 (6 bases). The germline V and J ends were trimmed by 3 bases and 4 bases, with 19 bases remaining between them. This CDR3 contains 17 residues. CDR1 LGHDT and CDR2 YNNKEL come from the germline V gene (reference sequence). CDR3 in DNA: TGTGCCAGCAGCCATTTGCGGGGCTTTTCGGCGTACAATGAGCAGTTCTTC. Protein product: CASSHLRGFSAYNEQFF.

The gene calls are TRBV6-5 and TRBJ1-6; TRBD1 might be the D (6 bases). This CDR3 spans 13 amino acids. Germline CDR1 MNHEY, CDR2 SVGAGI. V shed 4 bases and J shed 8 bases, with 9 bases lying between them. The CDR3 is CASSSNRDSPLHF. As DNA, the CDR3 is TGTGCCAGCAGTTCGAACAGGGATTCACCCCTCCACTTT.